This TCR beta chain emerged from a study of control samples from healthy donors and cancer patients. This table comes from immunoSEQ multiplex PCR, and its TCRdb copy is limited to in-frame clones, with some not included. This sample has approximately 69,000 clones, with roughly nine tenths found just once. CDR3 length equals 16 residues. The germline gives CDR1 SGDLS, CDR2 YYNGEE. V shed 3 bases, J shed 1 base, and the junction held 7 bases outside the gene matches. V and J are TRBV9 and TRBJ2-1; 7 bases align to TRBD2. This receptor was identified in a man aged 55 to 70 with colorectal cancer. Sequencing was performed on PBMCs. Here the CDR3 reads CASSARAGRSYNEQFF. DNA of the CDR3: TGTGCCAGCAGCGCCAGAGCGGGGCGATCCTACAATGAGCAGTTCTTC.